Each of the 21 T cell receptor beta chains below was sequenced from the same sample in a study of shared clonotypes between healthy human individuals. The data were produced by immunoSEQ multiplex PCR, yet TCRdb's version contains in-frame clones alone and is incomplete. This sample has about 490,000 clones, with 60% to 80% found just once. The sequenced sample consisted of PBMCs. The receptors come from a woman in her thirties or forties in good health. Some clones in this sample may be carry-over from other donors' samples.

This clone was detected only a few times. The chain links TRBV28 to TRBJ1-2; 9 bases line up with TRBD1. CDR3 length: 13 residues. The V gene's germline CDR1 is MDHEN and CDR2 SYDVKM. V shed 3 bases and J 6 bases; nucleotides not matched to a gene: 2. The CDR3 spells CASSFGDRDGYTF. The CDR3 coding sequence is TGTGCCAGCAGTTTCGGGGACAGGGATGGCTACACCTTC.

This clone has a handful of counts. This chain uses TRBV5-1 with TRBJ1-3, with TRBD1 matching 7 bases. CDR3 length: 16 amino acids. Per the germline V gene, CDR1 is SGHRS and CDR2 is YFSETQ. V gave up 3 bases and J gave up 12 bases; unmatched junction bases: 18. DNA for the CDR3: TGCGCCAGCAGCTATACAGGGGCCACCGGTGAGGAGGTCATATATTTT. Amino acid sequence: CASSYTGATGEEVIYF.

The V call is TRBV11-2, the J call TRBJ2-3; TRBD1 aligns across 7 bases. Germline values: CDR1 SGHAT, CDR2 FQNNGV. Unmatched junction bases numbered 10, after V lost 5 bases and J lost 2 bases. The CDR3 contains 16 residues. The DNA for the CDR3 is TGTGCCAGCAGCCGAAGACAGGGAACTTACACAGATACGCAGTATTTT. Encoded protein: CASSRRQGTYTDTQYF. Looking up the rest from reference TRBV11-2 and TRBJ2-3 gives the full variable domain: EAGVAQSPRYKIIEKRQSVAFWCNPISGHATLYWYQQILGQGPKLLIQFQNNGVVDDSQLPKDRFSAERLKGVDSTLKIQPAKLEDSAVYLCASSRRQGTYTDTQYFGPGTRLTVL.

The CDR3 sequence is CASSVGGFQETQYF. The CDR3 DNA sequence: TGTGCCAGCAGCGTCGGAGGGTTCCAAGAGACCCAGTACTTC. The V call is TRBV9, the J call TRBJ2-5; the D gene is possibly TRBD2 (6 bases). This CDR3 is built from 14 residues. The germline V gene has CDR1 SGDLS and CDR2 YYNGEE. The V end lost 2 bases, the J end lost 1 base, and 9 bases lay between the germline ends.

The rearrangement links TRBV28 to TRBJ2-1; D may be TRBD1 (6 bases). This CDR3 has 16 amino acids. The germline V gene encodes CDR1 MDHEN and CDR2 SYDVKM. Trimming left V 2 bases short and J 3 bases short, with 14 bases between. This CDR3 is CASSLIGGRGYNEQFF. CDR3 bases: TGTGCCAGCAGTTTAATTGGTGGCAGGGGCTACAATGAGCAGTTCTTC.

The chain couples TRBV28 to TRBJ2-7; 8 nucleotides align to TRBD1. Per the germline V gene, CDR1 is MDHEN and CDR2 is SYDVKM. The length of the CDR3 is 15 residues. V was pared by 7 bases and J by 0 bases, with 8 bases of the junction left unmatched. The DNA for the CDR3 is TGTGCCAGCATTGAGGGACAGGTGAGCTCCTACGAGCAGTACTTC. Encoded protein: CASIEGQVSSYEQYF. Complete variable domain (other parts from reference TRBV28 and TRBJ2-7): DVKVTQSSRYLVKRTGEKVFLECVQDMDHENMFWYRQDPGLGLRLIYFSYDVKMKEKGDIPEGYSVSREKKERFSLILESASTNQTSMYLCASIEGQVSSYEQYFGPGTRLTVT.

The chain couples TRBV28 to TRBJ2-7; 8 bases are shared with TRBD1. In germline, CDR1 is MDHEN, CDR2 SYDVKM. The junction had 11 bases not matched to a gene; V was cut back by 4 bases and J by 3 bases. This CDR3 spans 16 amino acids. The CDR3 sequence is CASSSPGTGLHYEQYF. The CDR3 DNA reads as TGTGCCAGCAGTTCACCCGGGACAGGACTTCACTACGAGCAGTACTTC.

J is TRBJ2-5 and V is TRBV4-1; tentatively, D is TRBD2 (5 bases). Germline V gene data show CDR1 as MGHRA and CDR2 as YSYEKL. The CDR3 totals 15 residues. The V and J ends lost 3 bases and 4 bases respectively, with 15 bases between them. The CDR3 loop reads CASSHPDEGRETQYF. The CDR3 DNA is TGCGCCAGCAGCCACCCTGATGAGGGCCGAGAGACCCAGTACTTC.

The J gene is TRBJ2-7, the V gene TRBV9; 9 bases are a match to TRBD2. V trimming: 0 bases; J trimming: 2 bases; junction bases outside the gene matches: 3. The CDR3 loop spans 15 amino acids. CDR1 is SGDLS and CDR2 is YYNGEE in the germline V gene. The CDR3 region has the DNA TGTGCCAGCAGCGTAGGGACTAGCGTCACCTACGAGCAGTACTTC. It is translated as CASSVGTSVTYEQYF.

The chain links TRBV7-2 to TRBJ2-7; 8 bases fit TRBD1. Germline V gene data show CDR1 as SGHTA and CDR2 as FQGNSA. The V and J ends lost 3 bases and 7 bases, in that order; junction bases with no gene match: 2. The CDR3 spans 12 residues. CDR3 in DNA: TGTGCCAGCAGCTTCCACAGGGGGGAGCAGTACTTC. Translated: CASSFHRGEQYF.

This clone has just one count. V and J are TRBV7-3 and TRBJ2-2; possible D gene TRBD2, 6 bases. In germline, CDR1 is SGHTA, CDR2 FQGTGA. There are 14 residues in the CDR3. V shed 5 bases and J shed 5 bases, with 12 bases lying between them. The CDR3 loop reads CASSPWRGTGELFF. DNA for the CDR3: TGTGCCAGCAGCCCGTGGAGGGGTACCGGGGAGCTGTTTTTT.

The J gene is TRBJ2-7, the V gene TRBV7-9; 7 nucleotides line up with TRBD1. The J segment lost 2 bases and the V segment lost 2 bases, leaving 9 bases of the junction unmatched. The germline CDR1 and CDR2 sequences are SEHNR and FQNEAQ (reference sequence). The CDR3 is made up of 16 amino acids. For the CDR3, the DNA is TGTGCCAGCAGCTTACCACGGGACAGCAGGGCCTACGAGCAGTACTTC. Translation gives CASSLPRDSRAYEQYF.

This clone has only one observation. The CDR3 DNA follows: TGTGCCAGCAGCCCGTCCTCCTCTAGCGAGACCCAGTACTTC. Amino acids: CASSPSSSSETQYF. The V call is TRBV7-9, the J call TRBJ2-5; D might be TRBD2 (5 bases). Germline loops: CDR1 SEHNR, CDR2 FQNEAQ (reference sequence). The CDR3 has 14 residues. V lost 5 bases, J lost 5 bases, and 15 bases lay in between.

V is TRBV5-1 and J is TRBJ2-1; a possible D gene is TRBD2 (5 bases). This CDR3 has 16 residues. Germline V CDR1 and CDR2: SGHRS, YFSETQ. V lost 0 bases and J 3 bases, leaving 13 bases between the germline ends. CDR3 DNA: TGCGCCAGCAGCTTGGATGGACGGGAACACTACAATGAGCAGTTCTTC. Protein product: CASSLDGREHYNEQFF.

The chain employs TRBV10-3 and TRBJ2-1; D is ambiguous. CDR3 length: 12 amino acids. In germline, CDR1 is ENHRY, CDR2 SYGVKD. V dropped 3 bases and J dropped 6 bases, with 6 bases sitting between them. The CDR3 protein is CAISDNGNEQFF. Written as DNA, the CDR3 is TGTGCCATCAGTGACAACGGCAATGAGCAGTTCTTC.

The chain carries TRBV10-2 and TRBJ2-7; 10 bases are a match to TRBD2. Germline CDR1 reads WSHSY; CDR2 reads SAAADI. J gave up 0 bases and V 9 bases, and 5 bases lay outside the gene matches. The CDR3 loop spans 14 amino acids. CDR3 sequence: CASTIAGGSYEQYF. The CDR3 nucleotides read TGCGCCAGTACCATAGCGGGAGGCTCCTACGAGCAGTACTTC.

The chain recombines TRBV7-6 with TRBJ2-3, with 8 bases identical to TRBD2. The V gene's germline CDR1 is SGHVS and CDR2 FNYEAQ. The CDR3 spans 15 residues. J was trimmed by 1 base and V by 5 bases; bases with no gene match: 5. CDR3 coding DNA: TGTGCCAGCAGCCGACGGACTAGCCGCACAGATACGCAGTATTTT. It is translated as CASSRRTSRTDTQYF.

This chain connects TRBV5-4 to TRBJ2-3; TRBD2 agrees at 7 bases. J gave up 5 bases and V 2 bases, and 5 bases lay outside the gene matches. CDR1 and CDR2 (germline): SGHNT, YYREEE (reference sequence). The length of the CDR3 is 14 residues. CDR3 sequence: CASSLRLAEDTQYF. CDR3 DNA sequence: TGTGCCAGCAGCTTACGACTAGCTGAAGATACGCAGTATTTT. Full variable domain (outside the CDR3, taken from reference TRBV5-4 and TRBJ2-3): ETGVTQSPTHLIKTRGQQVTLRCSSQSGHNTVSWYQQALGQGPQFIFQYYREEENGRGNFPPRFSGLQFPNYSSELNVNALELDDSALYLCASSLRLAEDTQYFGPGTRLTVL.

This clone was detected only once. This sequence joins TRBV6-1 and TRBJ1-1; possible D gene TRBD1, 5 bases. Trimming stripped 6 bases from V and 8 bases from J, with 16 bases between. Per germline, CDR1 MNHNS and CDR2 SASEGT. The CDR3 contains 13 residues. The CDR3 DNA reads TGTGCCAGCAGACTGGACACTATACTGGAAGCTTTCTTT. Translating gives CASRLDTILEAFF.

This chain connects TRBV5-1 to TRBJ2-2, with D possibly being TRBD1 (5 bases). Germline V gives CDR1 SGHRS, CDR2 YFSETQ. Trimming stripped 7 bases from V and 3 bases from J, with 7 bases between. This CDR3 is 12 amino acids long. CDR3 in DNA: TGCGCCAGCGGACAAGACACCGGGGAGCTGTTTTTT. Encoded protein: CASGQDTGELFF.

This chain joins TRBV5-1 and TRBJ1-1; D is undetermined. Deletions cut 0 bases from V and 1 base from J, with 10 bases between. The CDR3 contains 15 residues. Germline V lookup: CDR1 SGHRS, CDR2 YFSETQ. The CDR3 sequence: CASSLDPQRNTEAFF. In DNA, the CDR3 is TGCGCCAGCAGCTTGGACCCCCAGAGGAACACTGAAGCTTTCTTT.